This is a list of T cell receptor beta chains from one sample in a study of blood T cell repertoires in COVID-19. The repertoire was sequenced with immunoSEQ multiplex PCR; TCRdb's copy has only in-frame clones and lacks some. Of about 120,000 clones in the sample, around nine tenths were seen once. Material for sequencing was peripheral blood. All receptors derive from a woman in her 50s with acute or convalescent COVID-19. Each CDR3 is given with its conserved first and last residue. A D gene is named only where the DNA matches it firmly. The size field is filled for only some rows; it gives once, few, many or a size class.

j_gene: TRBJ2-5
v_gene: TRBV5-4
abundance: NA
d_gene: TRBD1
CDR3nt: TGTGCCAGCAGCTCAGGACAGGGAGGACCCCAGGAGACCCAGTACTTC
CDR3aa: CASSSGQGGPQETQYF

j_gene: TRBJ2-7
v_gene: TRBV19
abundance: NA
d_gene: NA
CDR3nt: TGTGCCAGTACCCAAACAGGGAGAAAGGACGAGCAGTACTTC
CDR3aa: CASTQTGRKDEQYF

j_gene: TRBJ2-7
v_gene: TRBV30
abundance: NA
d_gene: NA
CDR3nt: TGTGCCTGGGGGAGGAGCGAGCAGTACTTC
CDR3aa: CAWGRSEQYF

j_gene: TRBJ2-3
v_gene: TRBV5-1
abundance: once
d_gene: TRBD1
CDR3nt: TGCGCCAGCAGCTTGGAGGCAGGGGGCCCAGATACGCAGTATTTT
CDR3aa: CASSLEAGGPDTQYF

j_gene: TRBJ1-2
v_gene: TRBV9
abundance: NA
d_gene: NA
CDR3nt: TGTGCCAGCAGCGTAGTCGAGGGCTATGGCTACACCTTC
CDR3aa: CASSVVEGYGYTF

j_gene: TRBJ2-7
v_gene: TRBV2
abundance: NA
d_gene: NA
CDR3nt: TGTGCCAGCGGGCGGGACAGAGACTACGAGCAGTACTTC
CDR3aa: CASGRDRDYEQYF

j_gene: TRBJ1-6
v_gene: TRBV28
abundance: NA
d_gene: TRBD1
CDR3nt: TGTGCCAGCAGTTCCCCGACAGGGTCCAATTCACCCCTCCACTTT
CDR3aa: CASSSPTGSNSPLHF

j_gene: TRBJ1-2
v_gene: TRBV7-2
abundance: NA
d_gene: NA
CDR3nt: TGTGCCAGCAGCGATAGGGGGACGATCTATGGCTACACCTTC
CDR3aa: CASSDRGTIYGYTF

j_gene: TRBJ1-5
v_gene: TRBV24-1
abundance: NA
d_gene: NA
CDR3nt: TGTGCCACCAGTGACCCACGGCAGGGGAGCAATCAGCCCCAGCATTTT
CDR3aa: CATSDPRQGSNQPQHF

j_gene: TRBJ2-1
v_gene: TRBV19
abundance: NA
d_gene: NA
CDR3nt: TGTGCCAGTAGTATTCTCGGGAATGAGCAGTTCTTC
CDR3aa: CASSILGNEQFF

j_gene: TRBJ1-1
v_gene: TRBV30
abundance: NA
d_gene: TRBD1
CDR3nt: TGTGCCTGGACTTACAGGGGATGGGACACTGAAGCTTTCTTT
CDR3aa: CAWTYRGWDTEAFF

j_gene: TRBJ2-1
v_gene: TRBV9
abundance: NA
d_gene: TRBD2
CDR3nt: TGTGCCAGCAGCCCCCTCTCGGGACTAGCGGCTTTTGGGGAGCAGTTCTTC
CDR3aa: CASSPLSGLAAFGEQFF

j_gene: TRBJ2-1
v_gene: TRBV29-1
abundance: NA
d_gene: TRBD1
CDR3nt: TGCAGCGTTTTCTCCGGACAGGCTGACCGTCGGTACAATGAGCAGTTCTTC
CDR3aa: CSVFSGQADRRYNEQFF

j_gene: TRBJ2-1
v_gene: TRBV24-1
abundance: NA
d_gene: NA
CDR3nt: TGTGCCACCAGTGGAGAGCGTAACAATGAGCAGTTCTTC
CDR3aa: CATSGERNNEQFF

j_gene: TRBJ1-3
v_gene: TRBV15
abundance: NA
d_gene: TRBD1
CDR3nt: TGTGCCACCAGCACGGGACAGGGAGTCGTGGACACCATATATTTT
CDR3aa: CATSTGQGVVDTIYF

j_gene: TRBJ2-7
v_gene: TRBV19
abundance: once
d_gene: NA
CDR3nt: TGTGCCAGTAGCCCTTCCCGGACAGCCTCCTACGAGCAGTACTTC
CDR3aa: CASSPSRTASYEQYF

j_gene: TRBJ2-2
v_gene: TRBV19
abundance: NA
d_gene: TRBD1
CDR3nt: TGTGCCACCTCGGGTTACAGGGGGCGCGACACCGGGGAGCTGTTTTTT
CDR3aa: CATSGYRGRDTGELFF

j_gene: TRBJ1-2
v_gene: TRBV27
abundance: once
d_gene: NA
CDR3nt: TGTGCCAGCAGATTACGCCCAGATGCCGGCTACACCTTC
CDR3aa: CASRLRPDAGYTF

j_gene: TRBJ1-4
v_gene: TRBV4-3
abundance: NA
d_gene: NA
CDR3nt: TGCGCCAGCAGCCAAAGAGGCAGCGGGACGAGTGAAAAACTGTTTTTT
CDR3aa: CASSQRGSGTSEKLFF

j_gene: TRBJ2-3
v_gene: TRBV7-8
abundance: once
d_gene: TRBD2
CDR3nt: TGTGCCATCAACCTGGTAGCGGGGGTGAGCACAGATACGCAGTATTTT
CDR3aa: CAINLVAGVSTDTQYF

j_gene: TRBJ2-5
v_gene: TRBV6-2/TRBV6-3
abundance: NA
d_gene: TRBD1
CDR3nt: TGTGCCAGCAGTACCCGGGACAGGCAAGAGACCCAGTACTTC
CDR3aa: CASSTRDRQETQYF

j_gene: TRBJ1-2
v_gene: TRBV6-5
abundance: NA
d_gene: NA
CDR3nt: TGTGCCAGCAGTTACTCGATGTCAGTGGTCAACTATGGCTACACCTTC
CDR3aa: CASSYSMSVVNYGYTF

j_gene: TRBJ1-2
v_gene: TRBV18
abundance: few
d_gene: NA
CDR3nt: TGTGCCAGCTCCCCTCGAACAGGGTGGGATGGCTACACCTTC
CDR3aa: CASSPRTGWDGYTF

j_gene: TRBJ1-1
v_gene: TRBV24-1
abundance: NA
d_gene: NA
CDR3nt: TGTGCCACCAGTGAAAATTCAGGGTCTGAAGCTTTCTTT
CDR3aa: CATSENSGSEAFF

j_gene: TRBJ2-3
v_gene: TRBV9
abundance: NA
d_gene: TRBD2
CDR3nt: TGTGCCAGCAGCGTACTGGGCGGGGGGGCCGGCACAGATACGCAGTATTTT
CDR3aa: CASSVLGGGAGTDTQYF

j_gene: TRBJ2-6
v_gene: TRBV27
abundance: NA
d_gene: TRBD1
CDR3nt: TGTGCCAGCAGGCTCGCCGGGACAGGGGCGAGAGGGGCCAACGTCCTGACTTTC
CDR3aa: CASRLAGTGARGANVLTF

j_gene: TRBJ2-3
v_gene: TRBV14
abundance: NA
d_gene: TRBD2
CDR3nt: TGTGCCAGCAGCCAGGGTGTACTAGCGGGGTTTAATACGCAGTATTTT
CDR3aa: CASSQGVLAGFNTQYF

j_gene: TRBJ2-3
v_gene: TRBV6-1
abundance: NA
d_gene: NA
CDR3nt: TGTGCCAGCAGTGACAGGGGAGATACGCAGTATTTT
CDR3aa: CASSDRGDTQYF

j_gene: TRBJ1-5
v_gene: TRBV7-2
abundance: NA
d_gene: NA
CDR3nt: TGTGCCAGCAGCGCCGACGGGGGGGATCAGCCCCAGCATTTT
CDR3aa: CASSADGGDQPQHF

j_gene: TRBJ2-5
v_gene: TRBV12-3/TRBV12-4
abundance: NA
d_gene: TRBD1
CDR3nt: TGTGCCAGCACCCGGGGACAGGGAGAGACCCAGTACTTC
CDR3aa: CASTRGQGETQYF

j_gene: TRBJ1-6
v_gene: TRBV19
abundance: NA
d_gene: NA
CDR3nt: TGTGCCAGTAGTTCCTCAGGGTCGGCGGCGTGGTCCCTCCACTTT
CDR3aa: CASSSSGSAAWSLHF

j_gene: TRBJ1-3
v_gene: TRBV11-2
abundance: NA
d_gene: TRBD1
CDR3nt: TGTGCCAGCAGCTTAGCGGGACAGCTCTCTGGAAACACCATATATTTT
CDR3aa: CASSLAGQLSGNTIYF

j_gene: TRBJ2-7
v_gene: TRBV27
abundance: NA
d_gene: NA
CDR3nt: TGTGCCAGCAGCAGCACAGGGACCTCCTACGAGCAGTACTTC
CDR3aa: CASSSTGTSYEQYF

j_gene: TRBJ2-3
v_gene: TRBV7-9
abundance: NA
d_gene: NA
CDR3nt: TGTGCCAGCAGCTCCCTAGGGGGAGTCACAGATACGCAGTATTTT
CDR3aa: CASSSLGGVTDTQYF

j_gene: TRBJ2-4
v_gene: TRBV13
abundance: few
d_gene: TRBD1
CDR3nt: TGTGCCAGCAGCTTAGGCCCAATCGGGACAGGGAAAAACATTCAGTACTTC
CDR3aa: CASSLGPIGTGKNIQYF

j_gene: TRBJ1-3
v_gene: TRBV2
abundance: NA
d_gene: NA
CDR3nt: TGTGCCAGCAGTGAAGGGGAGAAGCCTGGAAACACCATATATTTT
CDR3aa: CASSEGEKPGNTIYF

j_gene: TRBJ2-7
v_gene: TRBV7-9
abundance: NA
d_gene: TRBD1
CDR3nt: TGTGCCAGCAGCAAACAGGGGACAGGGAGGTTTGAGCAGTACTTC
CDR3aa: CASSKQGTGRFEQYF